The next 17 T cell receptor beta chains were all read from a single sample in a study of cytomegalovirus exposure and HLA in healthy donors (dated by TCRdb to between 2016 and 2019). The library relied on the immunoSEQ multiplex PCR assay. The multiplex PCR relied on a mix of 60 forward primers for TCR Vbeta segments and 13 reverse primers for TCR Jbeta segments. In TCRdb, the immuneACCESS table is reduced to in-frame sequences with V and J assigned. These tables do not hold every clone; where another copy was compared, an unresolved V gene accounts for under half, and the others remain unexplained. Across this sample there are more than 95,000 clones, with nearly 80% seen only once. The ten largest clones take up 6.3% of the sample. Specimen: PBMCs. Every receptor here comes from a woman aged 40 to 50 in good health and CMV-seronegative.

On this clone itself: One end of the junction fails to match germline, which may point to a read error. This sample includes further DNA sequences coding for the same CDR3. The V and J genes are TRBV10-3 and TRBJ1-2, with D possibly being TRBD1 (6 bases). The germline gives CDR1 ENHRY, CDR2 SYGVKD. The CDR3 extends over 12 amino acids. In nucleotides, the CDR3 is TGCGCCATCAGTGAGGCAGGGGTCGGCTACACCTTC. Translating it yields CAISEAGVGYTF.

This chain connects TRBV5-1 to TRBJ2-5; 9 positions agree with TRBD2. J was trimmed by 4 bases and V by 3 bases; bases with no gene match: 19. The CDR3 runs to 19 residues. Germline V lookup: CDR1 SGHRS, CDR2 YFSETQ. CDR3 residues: CASSSGGTSGRYLSETQYF. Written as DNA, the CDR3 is TGCGCCAGCAGCTCTGGAGGTACCAGCGGGAGGTATTTATCAGAGACCCAGTACTTC.

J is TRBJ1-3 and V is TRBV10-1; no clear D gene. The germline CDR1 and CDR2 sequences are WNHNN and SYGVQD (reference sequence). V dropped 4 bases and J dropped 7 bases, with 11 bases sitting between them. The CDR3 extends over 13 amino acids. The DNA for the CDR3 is TGCGCCAGCAGTGTGTTCAGTTGGAACACCATATATTTT. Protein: CASSVFSWNTIYF.

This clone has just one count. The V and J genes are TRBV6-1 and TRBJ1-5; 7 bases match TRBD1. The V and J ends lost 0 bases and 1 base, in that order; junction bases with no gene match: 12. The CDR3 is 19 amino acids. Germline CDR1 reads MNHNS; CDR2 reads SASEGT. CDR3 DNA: TGTGCCAGCAGTGAAGCGACTCGGGTGTCAGGGGGAAGCAATCAGCCCCAGCATTTT. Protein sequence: CASSEATRVSGGSNQPQHF.

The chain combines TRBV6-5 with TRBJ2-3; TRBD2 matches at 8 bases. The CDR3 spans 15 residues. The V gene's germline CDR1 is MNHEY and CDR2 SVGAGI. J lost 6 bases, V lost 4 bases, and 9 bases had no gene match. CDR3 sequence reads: CASSSSGRGADTQYF. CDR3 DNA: TGTGCCAGCAGTTCCAGCGGGAGAGGTGCGGATACGCAGTATTTT.

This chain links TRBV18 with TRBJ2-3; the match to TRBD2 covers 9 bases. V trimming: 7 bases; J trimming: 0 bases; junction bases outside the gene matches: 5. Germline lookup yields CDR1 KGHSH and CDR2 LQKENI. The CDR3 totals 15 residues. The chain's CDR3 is CASCETSGSTDTQYF. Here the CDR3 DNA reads TGTGCCAGCTGTGAGACTAGCGGTAGCACAGATACGCAGTATTTT.

For the CDR3, the DNA is TGCGCCAGCAGCTTGGCGGGAACCCCGGCAGATACGCAGTATTTT. Its translation is CASSLAGTPADTQYF. This chain connects TRBV5-1 to TRBJ2-3; a weak D match, TRBD2 (5 bases). This CDR3 is 15 amino acids long. V dropped 0 bases and J dropped 4 bases, with 12 bases sitting between them. From germline, CDR1 is SGHRS and CDR2 YFSETQ. The variable domain in full, completed from reference TRBV5-1 and TRBJ2-3, reads KAGVTQTPRYLIKTRGQQVTLSCSPISGHRSVSWYQQTPGQGLQFLFEYFSETQRNKGNFPGRFSGRQFSNSRSEMNVSTLELGDSALYLCASSLAGTPADTQYFGPGTRLTVL.

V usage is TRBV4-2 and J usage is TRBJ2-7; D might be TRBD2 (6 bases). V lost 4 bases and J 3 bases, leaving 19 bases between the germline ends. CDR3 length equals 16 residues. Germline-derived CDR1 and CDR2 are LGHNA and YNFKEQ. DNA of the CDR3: TGTGCCAGCAGCCGAGAAGTACTAGCTCCCCGCTACGAGCAGTACTTC. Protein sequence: CASSREVLAPRYEQYF.

The CDR3 coding sequence is TGTGCCAGCAACAGGAACTGGAACACTGAAGCTTTCTTT. Its translation is CASNRNWNTEAFF. V usage is TRBV2 and J usage is TRBJ1-1, with D possibly TRBD1 on 5 matching bases. Deletions cut 7 bases from V and 1 base from J, with 10 bases between. Germline lookup yields CDR1 SNHLY and CDR2 FYNNEI. The CDR3 runs to 13 residues.

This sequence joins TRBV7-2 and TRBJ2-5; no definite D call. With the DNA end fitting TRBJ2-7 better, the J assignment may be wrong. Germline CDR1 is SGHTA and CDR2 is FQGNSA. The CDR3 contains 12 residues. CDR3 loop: CASSLTAYEQYF. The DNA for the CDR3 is TGTGCCAGCAGCTTAACCGCCTACGAGCAGTACTTC.

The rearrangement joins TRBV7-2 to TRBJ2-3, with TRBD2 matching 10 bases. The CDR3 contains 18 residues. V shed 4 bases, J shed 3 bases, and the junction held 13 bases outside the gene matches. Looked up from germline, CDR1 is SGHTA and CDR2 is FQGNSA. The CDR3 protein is CASSSTGLAEGRTDTQYF. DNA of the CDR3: TGTGCCAGCAGCTCCACCGGACTAGCGGAGGGGAGGACAGATACGCAGTATTTT. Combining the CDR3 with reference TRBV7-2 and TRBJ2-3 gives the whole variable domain GAGVSQSPSNKVTEKGKDVELRCDPISGHTALYWYRQSLGQGLEFLIYFQGNSAPDKSGLPSDRFSAERTGGSVSTLTIQRTQQEDSAVYLCASSSTGLAEGRTDTQYFGPGTRLTVL.

CDR3 sequence reads: CAIRGPTGGEQYF. The CDR3 DNA reads as TGTGCCATCAGGGGACCGACAGGTGGAGAGCAGTACTTC. The V call is TRBV10-3, the J call TRBJ2-7; possibly TRBD1 for D (6 bases). V was clipped by 6 bases and J by 7 bases, with 16 bases between them. Germline V gene sequence: CDR1 ENHRY, CDR2 SYGVKD. This CDR3 has 13 amino acids.

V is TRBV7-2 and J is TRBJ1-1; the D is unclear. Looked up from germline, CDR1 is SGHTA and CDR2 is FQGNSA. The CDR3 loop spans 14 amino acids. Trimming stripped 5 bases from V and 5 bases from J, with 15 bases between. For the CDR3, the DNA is TGTGCCAGCAGCGCGGTGCGTACGGCTACTGAAGCTTTCTTT. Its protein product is CASSAVRTATEAFF.

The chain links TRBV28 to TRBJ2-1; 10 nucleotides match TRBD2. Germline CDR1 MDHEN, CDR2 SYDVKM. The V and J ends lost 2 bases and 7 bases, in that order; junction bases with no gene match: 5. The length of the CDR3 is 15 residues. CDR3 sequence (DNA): TGTGCCAGCAGTTTAAACCCGGGACTAGCGAATGAGCAGTTCTTC. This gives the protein CASSLNPGLANEQFF.

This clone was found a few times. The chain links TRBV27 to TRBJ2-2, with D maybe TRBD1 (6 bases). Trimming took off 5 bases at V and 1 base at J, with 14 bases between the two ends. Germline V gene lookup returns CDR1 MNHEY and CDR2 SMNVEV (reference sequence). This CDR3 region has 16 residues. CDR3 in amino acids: CASSPSGQLNTGELFF. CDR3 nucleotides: TGTGCCAGCAGTCCATCCGGACAGCTGAACACCGGGGAGCTGTTTTTT.

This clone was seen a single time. CDR3: CASRNRLAGGKREQFF. The CDR3 DNA sequence: TGTGCCAGCAGAAACCGACTAGCGGGAGGGAAACGTGAGCAGTTCTTC. The chain is built from TRBV6-6 and TRBJ2-1; 14 bases are shared with TRBD2. CDR3 size: 16 residues. V shed 6 bases and J 9 bases; nucleotides not matched to a gene: 10. Germline lookup yields CDR1 MNHNY and CDR2 SVGAGI (reference sequence).

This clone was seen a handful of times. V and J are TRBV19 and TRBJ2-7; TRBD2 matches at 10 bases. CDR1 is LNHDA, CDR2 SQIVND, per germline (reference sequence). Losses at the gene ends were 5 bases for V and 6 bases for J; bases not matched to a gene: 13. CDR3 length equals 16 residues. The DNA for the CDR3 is TGTGCCAGTAGTCCTTCTGGAGCGGGAGGGCCTACCGAGCAGTACTTC. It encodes CASSPSGAGGPTEQYF.